The 27 T cell receptor beta chains listed next were all sequenced from one sample in a study of blood T cell repertoires in COVID-19 (TCRdb year 2020). Libraries were built with the immunoSEQ multiplex PCR assay. TCRdb retrieved this table from immuneACCESS and kept in-frame rearrangements only. Not all clones are present; in checked studies, unresolved V genes account for under half, and no reason is known for the remainder. This sample lists 280,000 or so clones; about four fifths were detected once. 8% to 9.5% of the sample is in the top ten clones. The sample was peripheral blood. These receptors were collected from a woman aged 45-65 years who had recovered from COVID-19.

Turning to this clone: In the same sample, other DNA sequences code for this CDR3. The V gene is TRBV5-4, the J gene TRBJ2-7; 8 nucleotides agree with TRBD1. The CDR3 has 16 residues. Losses at the gene ends were 4 bases for V and 2 bases for J; bases not matched to a gene: 11. CDR1 SGHNT and CDR2 YYREEE come from the germline V gene (reference sequence). For the CDR3, the DNA is TGTGCCAGCAGCCGCAGAACAGGGGGAGTAACCTACGAGCAGTACTTC. Residues: CASSRRTGGVTYEQYF.

The chain couples TRBV18 to TRBJ2-7, with D tentatively TRBD2 (5 bases). The CDR3 length is 12 residues. V lost 8 bases and J lost 5, with 13 bases in between. From germline, CDR1 is KGHSH and CDR2 LQKENI. The CDR3 spells CASHGSDDEQYF. In DNA form, the CDR3 reads TGTGCCAGCCATGGGAGCGACGACGAGCAGTACTTC.

This clone has only a few counts. The chain combines TRBV6-2 or TRBV6-3 with TRBJ2-7; 13 bases are a match to TRBD2. The CDR3 totals 15 residues. Unmatched junction bases numbered 8, after V lost 6 bases and J lost 6 bases. CDR1 and CDR2 from the germline V gene are MNHEY and SVGEGT. The CDR3 sequence is CASSSTSGRDGEQYF. CDR3 nucleotides: TGTGCCAGCAGCTCTACTAGCGGGAGGGACGGCGAGCAGTACTTC.

This clone showed up just once. The rearrangement links TRBV28 to TRBJ1-5, with D maybe TRBD1 (6 bases). CDR3 size: 18 residues. Per the germline V gene, CDR1 is MDHEN and CDR2 is SYDVKM. The CDR3 loop is CFTSPGKQGRNRSQPQHF. CDR3 nucleotides: TGTTTCACCAGTCCCGGGAAACAGGGCAGGAATAGATCTCAGCCCCAGCATTTT.

The chain joins TRBV5-1 to TRBJ1-2; D perhaps matches TRBD1 (5 bases). CDR1 SGHRS and CDR2 YFSETQ come from the germline V gene. CDR3 size: 15 residues. Trimming cost V 0 bases and J 4 bases, with 13 bases left between them. CDR3 sequence (DNA): TGCGCCAGCAGCTTGGGCGACCAGGGCGGCTATGGCTACACCTTC. This encodes CASSLGDQGGYGYTF.

A note on this clone: At the DNA level, this CDR3 is encoded by other sequences in the same sample as well. The chain joins TRBV27 to TRBJ1-2; D perhaps matches TRBD1 (6 bases). The CDR3 extends over 13 amino acids. V gave up 5 bases and J gave up 3 bases, with 10 bases separating them. The V gene's germline CDR1 is MNHEY and CDR2 SMNVEV (reference sequence). The CDR3: CASSQQGDYGYTF. Here the CDR3 DNA reads TGTGCCAGCAGTCAACAGGGCGACTATGGCTACACCTTC.

The chain uses TRBV6-2 or TRBV6-3 and TRBJ2-5; 12 positions match TRBD1. CDR1 is MNHEY and CDR2 is SVGEGT in the germline V gene. Germline trimming cut 6 bases from V and 2 bases from J; bases unmatched to any gene: 4. The CDR3 contains 15 residues. This chain's CDR3 is CASSRDRGQQETQYF. The CDR3 nucleotides are TGTGCCAGCAGCCGGGACAGGGGGCAACAAGAGACCCAGTACTTC.

The chain recombines TRBV28 with TRBJ2-7, with TRBD1 identical over 8 bases. Trimming cost V 6 bases and J 4 bases; bases outside gene matches: 8. CDR1 is MDHEN, CDR2 SYDVKM, per germline. There are 14 residues in the CDR3. The CDR3 DNA follows: TGTGCCAGCAGCATACAGGGGGTGTTGTACGAGCAGTACTTC. Its protein is CASSIQGVLYEQYF.

The J gene is TRBJ1-1, the V gene TRBV4-1, with D possibly TRBD1 on 5 matching bases. CDR1 and CDR2 from the germline V gene are MGHRA and YSYEKL. The CDR3 is made up of 14 amino acids. V was pared by 2 bases and J by 1 base, with 8 bases between. CDR3 loop: CASSQYRGNTEAFF. The DNA of the CDR3 is TGCGCCAGCAGCCAATATAGGGGGAACACTGAAGCTTTCTTT.

The chain joins TRBV27 to TRBJ2-1, with TRBD2 matching 10 bases. Trimming at V came to 3 bases and at J to 6 bases, leaving 5 bases not matched to a gene. Looked up from germline, CDR1 is MNHEY and CDR2 is SMNVEV (reference sequence). The CDR3 runs to 15 residues. The CDR3 DNA is TGTGCCAGCAGTTTCACTAGCGGGATCGGCAATGAGCAGTTCTTC. Its translation is CASSFTSGIGNEQFF.

J is TRBJ1-2 and V is TRBV6-6; 7 positions match TRBD1. The germline V gene has CDR1 MNHNY and CDR2 SVGAGI (reference sequence). V dropped 5 bases and J dropped 0; count of bases not matched to a gene: 12. The CDR3 runs to 17 residues. CDR3 in DNA: TGTGCCAGCAGTCCCCGTCGAGGAGGGACAGCTAACTATGGCTACACCTTC. Its protein is CASSPRRGGTANYGYTF.

The rearrangement joins TRBV6-5 to TRBJ2-1; D might be TRBD2 (6 bases). The V and J ends lost 4 bases and 3 bases respectively, with 16 bases between them. Germline V CDR1 and CDR2: MNHEY, SVGAGI. CDR3 length: 16 residues. The CDR3 DNA sequence: TGTGCCAGCAGTTCAACAGCGGGTTCTCTCTACAATGAGCAGTTCTTC. It translates to CASSSTAGSLYNEQFF.

V gene TRBV4-1 combines with J gene TRBJ1-4; a weak D match, TRBD1 (6 bases). Looked up from germline, CDR1 is MGHRA and CDR2 is YSYEKL. Trimming pared 6 bases from V and 7 bases from J, leaving 12 bases between. CDR3 length equals 13 residues. CDR3 DNA: TGCGCCAGCAGATTACAGGGTGGTGAAAAACTGTTTTTT. Amino acids: CASRLQGGEKLFF.

In nucleotides, the CDR3 is TGCAGCGGAAGACAGGGGGCGGACACCGGGGAGCTGTTTTTT. Translation gives CSGRQGADTGELFF. The J gene is TRBJ2-2, the V gene TRBV29-1; 10 bases are a match to TRBD1. J lost 3 bases, V lost 7 bases, and 5 bases had no gene match. The germline CDR1 and CDR2 sequences are SQVTM and ANQGSEA. CDR3 length: 14 residues.

This clone was detected only a few times. The rearrangement links TRBV10-2 to TRBJ2-5; 8 nucleotides match TRBD1. The CDR3 totals 13 residues. The V segment lost 6 bases and the J segment 4 bases; nucleotides outside the gene matches: 4. Germline V CDR1 and CDR2: WSHSY, SAAADI. The CDR3: CASRADRAETQYF. The CDR3 DNA reads TGCGCCAGCAGAGCGGACAGGGCAGAGACCCAGTACTTC.

J is TRBJ2-1 and V is TRBV2, with 9 bases matching TRBD2. J gave up 6 bases and V 6 bases, and 6 bases lay outside the gene matches. The length of the CDR3 is 14 residues. Germline CDR1 is SNHLY and CDR2 is FYNNEI. The CDR3 here is CASRGLAGINEQFF. The DNA for the CDR3 is TGTGCCAGCAGGGGGCTAGCGGGGATCAATGAGCAGTTCTTC.

The J gene is TRBJ1-4, the V gene TRBV29-1; a possible D gene is TRBD1 (6 bases). V dropped 7 bases and J dropped 11 bases, with 14 bases sitting between them. This CDR3 is 11 amino acids long. Germline values: CDR1 SQVTM, CDR2 ANQGSEA. The CDR3 DNA is TGCAGCGCAGGGGCTGGGAGGAAACTGTTTTTT. Its translation: CSAGAGRKLFF.

The chain links TRBV28 to TRBJ1-2; TRBD1 matches at 11 bases. The ends lost 11 bases at V and 8 bases at J; junction bases unmatched: 10. Germline V gives CDR1 MDHEN, CDR2 SYDVKM. CDR3 length: 13 residues. The CDR3 loop is CALGQGATGGYTF. The CDR3 DNA sequence: TGTGCCCTCGGACAGGGGGCAACTGGGGGCTACACCTTC.

The rearrangement joins TRBV9 to TRBJ1-2, with TRBD1 matching 9 bases. After removal of 3 bases from V and 7 bases from J, the junction contained 10 bases not matched to a gene. Germline CDR1 SGDLS, CDR2 YYNGEE. The CDR3 sequence is 15 residues long. The CDR3 is CASSGRLQGALGYTF. The CDR3 coding sequence is TGTGCCAGCAGCGGGAGGTTACAGGGGGCCCTTGGCTACACCTTC.

The CDR3, as DNA: TGTGCCAGCCTACCGGGACAGGGAGTTCTTGGTAGCAATCAGCCCCAGCATTTT. This sequence encodes CASLPGQGVLGSNQPQHF. The chain employs TRBV2 and TRBJ1-5; 9 bases align to TRBD1. Losses at the gene ends were 8 bases for V and 0 bases for J; bases not matched to a gene: 14. CDR3 length equals 18 residues. CDR1 and CDR2 from the germline V gene are SNHLY and FYNNEI.

This clone occurred many times. The CDR3 DNA is TGTGCCAGCAGCTCTGGGGCAGGGATAAATGAGCAGTTCTTC. It encodes CASSSGAGINEQFF. This chain links TRBV6-5 with TRBJ2-1; a weak D match, TRBD1 (5 bases). Per the germline V gene, CDR1 is MNHEY and CDR2 is SVGAGI. The V end was cut by 6 bases, the J end by 7 bases, with 16 bases between. CDR3 size: 14 residues.

The rearrangement links TRBV7-9 to TRBJ2-5; TRBD2 agrees at 13 bases. This CDR3 has 15 amino acids. Germline V gene sequence: CDR1 SEHNR, CDR2 FQNEAQ (reference sequence). V shed 5 bases, J shed 3 bases, and the junction held 3 bases outside the gene matches. CDR3 nucleotides: TGTGCCAGCAGCGGACTAGCGGGAGCCGAAGAGACCCAGTACTTC. Translation: CASSGLAGAEETQYF.

The rearrangement joins TRBV5-1 to TRBJ2-1, with D perhaps matching TRBD2 (6 bases). V lost 0 bases to trimming and J lost 6 bases, with 10 bases between them. This CDR3 comprises 14 residues. Germline V CDR1 and CDR2: SGHRS, YFSETQ. Here the CDR3 DNA reads TGCGCCAGCAGCTTGGTAGCGGAGGGCAATGAGCAGTTCTTC. Translating gives CASSLVAEGNEQFF.

This clone came up once. This sequence joins TRBV6-1 and TRBJ1-5; D might be TRBD1 (5 bases). The V and J ends lost 2 bases and 0 bases respectively, with 8 bases between them. Germline V gene sequence: CDR1 MNHNS, CDR2 SASEGT. The CDR3 is made up of 15 amino acids. The CDR3 DNA follows: TGTGCCAGCAGTGAACAGGGATTTAGCAATCAGCCCCAGCATTTT. It encodes CASSEQGFSNQPQHF.

The chain is built from TRBV27 and TRBJ1-1; D is unresolved. The V gene lost 5 bases and the J gene lost 11 bases, with 18 bases spanning the gap. Germline lookup yields CDR1 MNHEY and CDR2 SMNVEV (reference sequence). The CDR3 is 13 residues long. In nucleotides, the CDR3 is TGTGCCAGCAGTCCGTGGACTGGGCTGGAGGCTTTCTTT. Encoded protein: CASSPWTGLEAFF.

This rearrangement joins TRBV7-8 to TRBJ2-7; 10 bases align to TRBD2. V was clipped by 4 bases and J by 4 bases; unmatched bases: 10. Germline V gives CDR1 SGHVS, CDR2 FQNEAQ. This CDR3 spans 16 amino acids. CDR3 nucleotides: TGTGCCAGCAGCTCGCCCGCTAGCGGGAGATCTTACGAGCAGTACTTC. It translates to CASSSPASGRSYEQYF.

This sequence joins TRBV4-2 and TRBJ2-7, with a tentative D call TRBD1 (5 bases). The CDR3 covers 13 residues. Germline CDR1 reads LGHNA; CDR2 reads YNFKEQ. The V end lost 4 bases, the J end lost 2 bases, and 9 bases lay between the germline ends. The CDR3 protein is CASSPDSTYEQYF. CDR3 coding DNA: TGTGCCAGCAGCCCCGACAGTACCTACGAGCAGTACTTC.